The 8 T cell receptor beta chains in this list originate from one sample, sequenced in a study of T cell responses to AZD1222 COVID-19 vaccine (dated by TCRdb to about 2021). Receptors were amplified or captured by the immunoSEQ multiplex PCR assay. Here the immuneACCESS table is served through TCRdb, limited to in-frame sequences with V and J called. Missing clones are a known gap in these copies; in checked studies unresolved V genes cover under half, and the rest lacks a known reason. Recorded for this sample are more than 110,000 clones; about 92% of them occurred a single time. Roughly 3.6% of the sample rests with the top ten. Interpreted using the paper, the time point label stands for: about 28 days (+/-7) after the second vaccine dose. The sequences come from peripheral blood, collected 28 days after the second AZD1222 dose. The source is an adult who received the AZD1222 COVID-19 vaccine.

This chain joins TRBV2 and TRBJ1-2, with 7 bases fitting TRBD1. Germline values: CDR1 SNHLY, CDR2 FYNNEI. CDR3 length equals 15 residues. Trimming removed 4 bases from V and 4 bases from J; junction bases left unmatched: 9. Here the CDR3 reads CASSVGRGAAYGYTF. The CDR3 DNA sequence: TGTGCCAGCAGTGTAGGCAGGGGGGCCGCCTATGGCTACACCTTC.

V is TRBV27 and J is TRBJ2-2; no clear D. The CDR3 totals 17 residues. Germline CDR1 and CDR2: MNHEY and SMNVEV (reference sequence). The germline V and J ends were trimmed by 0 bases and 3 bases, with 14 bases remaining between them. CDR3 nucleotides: TGTGCCAGCAGTTTATCGCCTGGGTTCCTGGACACCGGGGAGCTGTTTTTT. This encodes CASSLSPGFLDTGELFF.

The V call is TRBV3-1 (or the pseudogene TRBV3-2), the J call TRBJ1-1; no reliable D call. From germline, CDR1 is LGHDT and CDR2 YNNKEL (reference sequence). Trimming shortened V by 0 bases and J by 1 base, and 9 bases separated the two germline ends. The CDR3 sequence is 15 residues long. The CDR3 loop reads CASSQDDQRNTEAFF. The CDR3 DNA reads TGTGCCAGCAGCCAAGACGATCAGAGGAACACTGAAGCTTTCTTT.

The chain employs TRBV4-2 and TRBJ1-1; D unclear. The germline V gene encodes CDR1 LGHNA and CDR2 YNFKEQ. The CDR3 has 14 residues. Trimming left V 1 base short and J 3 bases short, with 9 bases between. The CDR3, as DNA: TGTGCCAGCAGCCAAGGAGGGAAGTACACTGAAGCTTTCTTT. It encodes CASSQGGKYTEAFF.

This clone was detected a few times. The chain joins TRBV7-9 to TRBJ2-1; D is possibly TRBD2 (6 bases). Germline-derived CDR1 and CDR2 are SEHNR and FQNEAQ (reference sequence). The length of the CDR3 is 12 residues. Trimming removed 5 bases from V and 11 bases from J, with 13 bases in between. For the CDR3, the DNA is TGTGCCAGCAGCCTCGGGGACTCAAAGCAGTTCTTC. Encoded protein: CASSLGDSKQFF. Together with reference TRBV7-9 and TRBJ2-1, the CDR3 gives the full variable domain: DTGVSQNPRHKITKRGQNVTFRCDPISEHNRLYWYRQTLGQGPEFLTYFQNEAQLEKSRLLSDRFSAERPKGSFSTLEIQRTEQGDSAMYLCASSLGDSKQFFGPGTRLTVL.

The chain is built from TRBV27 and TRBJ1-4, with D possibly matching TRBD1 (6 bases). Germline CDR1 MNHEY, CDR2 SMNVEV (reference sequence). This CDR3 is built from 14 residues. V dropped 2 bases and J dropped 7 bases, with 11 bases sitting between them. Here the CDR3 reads CASSLRGAGEKLFF. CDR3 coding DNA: TGTGCCAGCAGTTTACGGGGGGCAGGTGAAAAACTGTTTTTT.

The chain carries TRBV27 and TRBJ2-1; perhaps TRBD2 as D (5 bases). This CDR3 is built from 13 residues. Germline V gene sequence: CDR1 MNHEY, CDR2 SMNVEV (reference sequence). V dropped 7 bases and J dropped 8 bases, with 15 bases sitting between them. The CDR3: CASTHTSGYEQFF. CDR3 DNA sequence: TGTGCCAGCACCCATACCTCGGGGTATGAGCAGTTCTTC.

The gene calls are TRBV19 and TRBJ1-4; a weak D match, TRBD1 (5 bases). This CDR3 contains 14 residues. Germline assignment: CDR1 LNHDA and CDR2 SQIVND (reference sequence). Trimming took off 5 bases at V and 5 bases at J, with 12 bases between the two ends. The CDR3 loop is CASSRQSLNEKLFF. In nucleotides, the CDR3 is TGTGCCAGTAGTCGACAGAGTCTGAATGAAAAACTGTTTTTT.